This is a list of T cell receptor beta chains from one sample in a study of shared clonotypes between healthy human individuals. Measured with immunoSEQ multiplex PCR; TCRdb has only the in-frame clones, and not every one. The sample consists of 2.5 million or so clones, around nine tenths of them appearing once. Sample: naive CD4+ T cells sorted from blood. Receptors were obtained from a man between 18 and 35 years old in good health. CDR3s include the opening cysteine and the closing phenylalanine or tryptophan. Each record gives: D gene, J gene, clone size, V gene, CDR3 DNA, CDR3 protein. D genes are given only for firm matches. The size field is filled for only some rows; it gives once, few, many or a size class.

d_call: .
j_call: TRBJ1-1
clone_size: .
v_call: TRBV27
cdr3_nt: TGTGCCAGCAGTCCCCAGGGTGGGACTGAAGCTTTCTTT
cdr3_aa: CASSPQGGTEAFF

d_call: .
j_call: TRBJ2-5
clone_size: .
v_call: TRBV5-1
cdr3_nt: TGCGCCAGCAGCTTGCGGGCAGGGGGGGAGACCCAGTACTTC
cdr3_aa: CASSLRAGGETQYF

d_call: .
j_call: TRBJ2-1
clone_size: once
v_call: TRBV5-1
cdr3_nt: TGCGCCAGCAGCTTTGAGACAGTTCGTCGGAATGAGCAGTTCTTC
cdr3_aa: CASSFETVRRNEQFF

d_call: TRBD1
j_call: TRBJ2-7
clone_size: .
v_call: TRBV6-1
cdr3_nt: TGTGCCAGCAGTACCACGGGACAGGGATTGCGGGAGCAGTACTTC
cdr3_aa: CASSTTGQGLREQYF

d_call: TRBD1
j_call: TRBJ1-5
clone_size: .
v_call: TRBV19
cdr3_nt: TGTGCCAGTAGTATAGGGGCAGGGGGCGAAGGCAATCAGCCCCAGCATTTT
cdr3_aa: CASSIGAGGEGNQPQHF

d_call: .
j_call: TRBJ1-4
clone_size: .
v_call: TRBV25-1
cdr3_nt: TGTGCCAGCAGTGAAGAAGGCCCCGGGGAAAAACTGTTTTTT
cdr3_aa: CASSEEGPGEKLFF

d_call: .
j_call: TRBJ2-7
clone_size: .
v_call: TRBV18
cdr3_nt: TGTGCCAGCTCACCATACAGGGACGAGCAGTACTTC
cdr3_aa: CASSPYRDEQYF

d_call: .
j_call: TRBJ2-1
clone_size: .
v_call: TRBV11-3
cdr3_nt: TGTGCCAGCAGCTTAGGGCAGAGCTCCTACAATGAGCAGTTCTTC
cdr3_aa: CASSLGQSSYNEQFF

d_call: .
j_call: TRBJ2-4
clone_size: .
v_call: TRBV7-9
cdr3_nt: TGTGCCAGCAGCTTAGTGGGGGGTCTAGCCAAAAACATTCAGTACTTC
cdr3_aa: CASSLVGGLAKNIQYF

d_call: .
j_call: TRBJ2-2
clone_size: few
v_call: TRBV7-9
cdr3_nt: TGTGCCAGCAGCGTTAGGACCGGGGAGCTGTTTTTT
cdr3_aa: CASSVRTGELFF

d_call: .
j_call: TRBJ2-3
clone_size: .
v_call: TRBV27
cdr3_nt: TGTGCCAGCAGTTTCTATATGGACACAGATACGCAGTATTTT
cdr3_aa: CASSFYMDTDTQYF

d_call: .
j_call: TRBJ1-3
clone_size: once
v_call: TRBV9
cdr3_nt: TGTGCCAGCAGCGACCCTGACAGGACCTCTGGAAACACCATATATTTT
cdr3_aa: CASSDPDRTSGNTIYF

d_call: .
j_call: TRBJ1-4
clone_size: few
v_call: TRBV4-1
cdr3_nt: TGCGCCAGCAGCCTTAGCGGGCTCAATGAAAAACTGTTTTTT
cdr3_aa: CASSLSGLNEKLFF

d_call: .
j_call: TRBJ2-2
clone_size: .
v_call: TRBV2
cdr3_nt: TGTGCCAGCAGTGAAGCGCTTCAATGGGGGCCGATCACCGGGGAGCTGTTTTTT
cdr3_aa: CASSEALQWGPITGELFF

d_call: .
j_call: TRBJ2-1
clone_size: .
v_call: TRBV7-2
cdr3_nt: TGTGCCAGCAGCCCTTACGATGAGCAGTTCTTC
cdr3_aa: CASSPYDEQFF

d_call: TRBD2
j_call: TRBJ2-1
clone_size: .
v_call: TRBV30
cdr3_nt: TGTGCCTGGAGTGTACTAGCGGGGGGTGGTGGTGAGCAGTTCTTC
cdr3_aa: CAWSVLAGGGGEQFF

d_call: TRBD1
j_call: TRBJ1-6
clone_size: .
v_call: TRBV19
cdr3_nt: TGTGCCAGTAGTACAAGACAGGGTCCTGGTGGAAATTCACCCCTCCACTTT
cdr3_aa: CASSTRQGPGGNSPLHF

d_call: .
j_call: TRBJ2-3
clone_size: .
v_call: TRBV5-8
cdr3_nt: TGTGCTCCTAAGGCAGATACGCAGTATTTT
cdr3_aa: CAPKADTQYF

d_call: .
j_call: TRBJ1-1
clone_size: few
v_call: TRBV30
cdr3_nt: TGTGCCTGGAGCCCAGGACACCCTGAAGCTTTCTTT
cdr3_aa: CAWSPGHPEAFF

d_call: .
j_call: TRBJ2-7
clone_size: .
v_call: TRBV2
cdr3_nt: TGTGCCAGCACCGGGCAGGGAGGTGGAACCGAGCAGTACTTC
cdr3_aa: CASTGQGGGTEQYF

d_call: .
j_call: TRBJ1-5
clone_size: .
v_call: TRBV2
cdr3_nt: TGTGCCAGCAGTGAAGCGCTTCGGGGGGGGAGCAATCAGCCCCAGCATTTT
cdr3_aa: CASSEALRGGSNQPQHF

d_call: TRBD2
j_call: TRBJ2-3
clone_size: .
v_call: TRBV11-2
cdr3_nt: TGTGCCAGCAGCTTACTAGGAGGGACTAGCGTAGATACGCAGTATTTT
cdr3_aa: CASSLLGGTSVDTQYF

d_call: .
j_call: TRBJ2-7
clone_size: .
v_call: TRBV10-3
cdr3_nt: TGTGCCATCAGTGAAAGTCAGGTAGAGGTTTACGAGCAGTACTTC
cdr3_aa: CAISESQVEVYEQYF

d_call: .
j_call: TRBJ2-2
clone_size: .
v_call: TRBV11-2
cdr3_nt: TGTGCCAGCAGACCATTAGCGCGTACCGGGGAGCTGTTTTTT
cdr3_aa: CASRPLARTGELFF

d_call: TRBD1
j_call: TRBJ1-2
clone_size: .
v_call: TRBV29-1
cdr3_nt: TGCAGCGTTGACGGATGGGACAGGGTAATTGAGGAAGGCTACACCTTC
cdr3_aa: CSVDGWDRVIEEGYTF

d_call: .
j_call: TRBJ2-3
clone_size: .
v_call: TRBV10-3
cdr3_nt: TGTGCCATCAGTGATGCAGGGGCCCGCACAGATACGCAGTATTTT
cdr3_aa: CAISDAGARTDTQYF

d_call: .
j_call: TRBJ2-7
clone_size: once
v_call: TRBV20-1
cdr3_nt: TGCAGTGCTGGGATGGTTGGCGAGCAGTACTTC
cdr3_aa: CSAGMVGEQYF

d_call: .
j_call: TRBJ1-6
clone_size: .
v_call: TRBV5-4
cdr3_nt: TGTGCCAGCATCAAGGGTAATTCACCCCTCCACTTT
cdr3_aa: CASIKGNSPLHF

d_call: .
j_call: TRBJ2-2
clone_size: .
v_call: TRBV9
cdr3_nt: TGTGCCAGCAGCGTAGGGGCAGATTCTAACACCGGGGAGCTGTTTTTT
cdr3_aa: CASSVGADSNTGELFF

d_call: TRBD1
j_call: TRBJ1-1
clone_size: .
v_call: TRBV28
cdr3_nt: TGTGCCAGCAGTCCACGGACAGGGGGCTTTTTCACTGAAGCTTTCTTT
cdr3_aa: CASSPRTGGFFTEAFF

d_call: .
j_call: TRBJ2-7
clone_size: .
v_call: TRBV6-6
cdr3_nt: TGTGCCAGCAGACTGACTAGGAGCTCCTACGAGCAGTACTTC
cdr3_aa: CASRLTRSSYEQYF

d_call: .
j_call: TRBJ1-4
clone_size: .
v_call: TRBV4-1
cdr3_nt: TGCGCCAGCAGCCTGACGGTGGCTGAAAAACTGTTTTTT
cdr3_aa: CASSLTVAEKLFF

d_call: .
j_call: TRBJ1-5
clone_size: .
v_call: TRBV21-1
cdr3_nt: TGTGCCAGCAGCGTAGGACGGCAGAGGCAGCCCCAGCATTTT
cdr3_aa: CASSVGRQRQPQHF

d_call: .
j_call: TRBJ2-5
clone_size: .
v_call: TRBV19
cdr3_nt: TGTGCCAGTAGTGCACAAACTAGTCGTGGTGAGACCCAGTACTTC
cdr3_aa: CASSAQTSRGETQYF

d_call: TRBD2
j_call: TRBJ2-3
clone_size: .
v_call: TRBV7-7
cdr3_nt: TGTGCTAGCAGCCAGAGCGGGGGGCTTGGAGATACGCAGTATTTT
cdr3_aa: CASSQSGGLGDTQYF

d_call: TRBD1
j_call: TRBJ1-2
clone_size: few
v_call: TRBV19
cdr3_nt: TGTGCCAGTAGCCGGGACAGGGGGAGACTTGGCTACACCTTC
cdr3_aa: CASSRDRGRLGYTF

d_call: .
j_call: TRBJ2-5
clone_size: .
v_call: TRBV7-2
cdr3_nt: TGTGCCAGCAGGCCGGACGGTCAGACCCAGTACTTC
cdr3_aa: CASRPDGQTQYF

d_call: TRBD2
j_call: TRBJ2-5
clone_size: .
v_call: TRBV4-2
cdr3_nt: TGTGCCAGCAGCCAAGACGGGGGGTCCCGGAACCAAGAGACCCAGTACTTC
cdr3_aa: CASSQDGGSRNQETQYF

d_call: TRBD1
j_call: TRBJ1-2
clone_size: .
v_call: TRBV10-3
cdr3_nt: TGTGCCATCAGTTTGGGACAGCCCATAGGCTACACCTTC
cdr3_aa: CAISLGQPIGYTF

d_call: TRBD1
j_call: TRBJ2-7
clone_size: once
v_call: TRBV30
cdr3_nt: TGTGCCTGGAGTGGGCCCGGGACAGGGGGCCGATACGAGCAGTACTTC
cdr3_aa: CAWSGPGTGGRYEQYF